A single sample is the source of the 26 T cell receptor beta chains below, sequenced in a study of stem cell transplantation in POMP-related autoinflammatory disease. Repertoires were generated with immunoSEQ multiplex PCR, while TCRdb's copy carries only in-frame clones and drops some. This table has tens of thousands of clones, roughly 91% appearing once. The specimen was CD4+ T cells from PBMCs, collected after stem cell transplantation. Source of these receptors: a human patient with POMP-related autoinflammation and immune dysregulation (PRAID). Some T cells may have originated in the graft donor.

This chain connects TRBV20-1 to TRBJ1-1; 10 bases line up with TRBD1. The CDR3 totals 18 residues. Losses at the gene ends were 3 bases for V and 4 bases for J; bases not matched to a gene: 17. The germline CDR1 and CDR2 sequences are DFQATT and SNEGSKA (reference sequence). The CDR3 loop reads CSASTGTGEVKLATEAFF. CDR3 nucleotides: TGCAGTGCTAGTACCGGGACAGGGGAAGTCAAATTGGCCACTGAAGCTTTCTTT.

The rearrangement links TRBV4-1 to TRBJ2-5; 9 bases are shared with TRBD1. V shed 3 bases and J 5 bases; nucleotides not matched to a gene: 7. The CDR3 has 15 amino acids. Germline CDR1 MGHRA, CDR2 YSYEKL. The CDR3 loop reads CASSQGDRVPETQYF. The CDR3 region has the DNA TGCGCCAGCAGCCAGGGGGACAGGGTTCCGGAGACCCAGTACTTC.

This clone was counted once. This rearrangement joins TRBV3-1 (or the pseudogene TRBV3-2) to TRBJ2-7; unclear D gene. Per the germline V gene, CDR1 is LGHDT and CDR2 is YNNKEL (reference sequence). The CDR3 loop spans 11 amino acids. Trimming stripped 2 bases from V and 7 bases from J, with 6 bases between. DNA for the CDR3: TGTGCCAGCAGCCAAACTCAAGAGCAGTACTTC. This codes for CASSQTQEQYF.

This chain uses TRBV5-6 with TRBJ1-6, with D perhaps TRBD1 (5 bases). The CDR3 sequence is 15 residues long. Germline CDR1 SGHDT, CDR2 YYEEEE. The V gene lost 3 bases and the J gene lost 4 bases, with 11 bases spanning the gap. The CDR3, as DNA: TGTGCCAGCAGCTCTTGGGGGTTGTATAATTCACCCCTCCACTTT. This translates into CASSSWGLYNSPLHF.

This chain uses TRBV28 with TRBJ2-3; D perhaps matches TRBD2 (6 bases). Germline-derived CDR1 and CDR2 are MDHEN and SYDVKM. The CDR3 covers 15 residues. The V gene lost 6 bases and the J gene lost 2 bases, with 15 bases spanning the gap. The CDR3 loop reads CASRRPAGNTDTQYF. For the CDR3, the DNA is TGTGCCAGCAGGAGACCCGCGGGAAACACAGATACGCAGTATTTT.

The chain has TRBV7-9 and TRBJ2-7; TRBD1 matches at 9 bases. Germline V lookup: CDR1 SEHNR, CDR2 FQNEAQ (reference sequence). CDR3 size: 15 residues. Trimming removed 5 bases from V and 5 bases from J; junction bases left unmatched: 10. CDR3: CASSPTGTGWDEQYF. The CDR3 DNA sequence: TGTGCCAGCAGCCCAACCGGGACAGGGTGGGACGAGCAGTACTTC.

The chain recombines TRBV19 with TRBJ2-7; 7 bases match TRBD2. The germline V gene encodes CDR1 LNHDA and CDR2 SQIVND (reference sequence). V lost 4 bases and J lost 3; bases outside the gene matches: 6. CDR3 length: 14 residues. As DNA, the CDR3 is TGTGCCAGTAGTAGACGGGACTACGGCTACGAGCAGTACTTC. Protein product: CASSRRDYGYEQYF.

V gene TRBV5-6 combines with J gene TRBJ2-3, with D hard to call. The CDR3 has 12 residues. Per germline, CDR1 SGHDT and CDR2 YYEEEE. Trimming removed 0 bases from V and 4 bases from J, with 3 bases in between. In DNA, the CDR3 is TGTGCCAGCAGCTTGGTTCCAGATACGCAGTATTTT. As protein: CASSLVPDTQYF.

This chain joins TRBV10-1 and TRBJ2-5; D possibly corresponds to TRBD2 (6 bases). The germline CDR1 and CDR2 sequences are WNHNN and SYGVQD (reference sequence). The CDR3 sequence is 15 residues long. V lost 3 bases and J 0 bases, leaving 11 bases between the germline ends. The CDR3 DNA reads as TGCGCCAGCAGTGAAGTTGCGGGGAACCAAGAGACCCAGTACTTC. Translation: CASSEVAGNQETQYF.

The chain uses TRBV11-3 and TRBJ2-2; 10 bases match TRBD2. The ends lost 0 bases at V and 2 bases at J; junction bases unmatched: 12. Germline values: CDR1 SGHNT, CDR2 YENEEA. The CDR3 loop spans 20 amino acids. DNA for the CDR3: TGTGCCAGCAGCTTAGATCTAGCGGGAGTAGTTGTCCTAAACACCGGGGAGCTGTTTTTT. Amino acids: CASSLDLAGVVVLNTGELFF.

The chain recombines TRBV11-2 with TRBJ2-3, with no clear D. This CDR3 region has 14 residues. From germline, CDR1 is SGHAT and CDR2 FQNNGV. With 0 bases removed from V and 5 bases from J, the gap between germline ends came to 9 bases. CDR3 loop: CASSLDITQDTQYF. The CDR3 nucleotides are TGTGCCAGCAGCTTAGATATTACACAAGATACGCAGTATTTT.

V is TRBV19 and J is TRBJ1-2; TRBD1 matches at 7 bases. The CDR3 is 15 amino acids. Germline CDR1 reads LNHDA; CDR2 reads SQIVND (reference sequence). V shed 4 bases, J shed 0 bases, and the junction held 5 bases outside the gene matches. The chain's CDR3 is CASSTNGQANYGYTF. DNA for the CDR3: TGTGCCAGTAGTACAAACGGACAGGCTAACTATGGCTACACCTTC.

CDR3 sequence reads: CASSLRPEGRVTGELFF. CDR3 DNA: TGCGCCAGCAGCTTGCGCCCCGAGGGGCGGGTCACCGGGGAGCTGTTTTTT. This rearrangement joins TRBV5-1 to TRBJ2-2; TRBD1 or TRBD2 may be the D gene (5 bases each). Trimming left V 1 base short and J 4 bases short, with 17 bases between. Germline V gives CDR1 SGHRS, CDR2 YFSETQ. CDR3 length: 17 residues. Full variable domain (rest looked up from reference TRBV5-1 and TRBJ2-2): KAGVTQTPRYLIKTRGQQVTLSCSPISGHRSVSWYQQTPGQGLQFLFEYFSETQRNKGNFPGRFSGRQFSNSRSEMNVSTLELGDSALYLCASSLRPEGRVTGELFFGEGSRLTVL.

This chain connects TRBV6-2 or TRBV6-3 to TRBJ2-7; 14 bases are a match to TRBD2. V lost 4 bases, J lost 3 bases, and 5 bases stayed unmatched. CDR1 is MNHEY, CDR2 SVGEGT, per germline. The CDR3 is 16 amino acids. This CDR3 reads CASSLPGLAGVYEQYF. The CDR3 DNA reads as TGTGCCAGCAGTTTACCGGGACTAGCGGGGGTCTACGAGCAGTACTTC.

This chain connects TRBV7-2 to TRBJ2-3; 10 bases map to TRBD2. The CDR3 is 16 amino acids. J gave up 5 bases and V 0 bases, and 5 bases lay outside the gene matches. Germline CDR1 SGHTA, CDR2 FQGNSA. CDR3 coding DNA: TGTGCCAGCAGCTTAGCGGCGGTAGCGGGGGGAGATACGCAGTATTTT. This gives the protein CASSLAAVAGGDTQYF.

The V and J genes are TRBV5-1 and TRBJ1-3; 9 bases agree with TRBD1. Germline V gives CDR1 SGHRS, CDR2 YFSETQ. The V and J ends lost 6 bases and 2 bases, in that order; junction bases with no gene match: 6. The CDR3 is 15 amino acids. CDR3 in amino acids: CASTSTGGTGNTIYF. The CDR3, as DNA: TGCGCCAGCACCTCTACAGGGGGCACTGGAAACACCATATATTTT.

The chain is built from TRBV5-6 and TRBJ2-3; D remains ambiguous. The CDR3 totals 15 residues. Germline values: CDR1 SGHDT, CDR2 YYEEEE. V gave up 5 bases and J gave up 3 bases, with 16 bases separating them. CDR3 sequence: CASSRGVARTDTQYF. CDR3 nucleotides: TGTGCCAGCAGTCGAGGAGTGGCACGGACAGATACGCAGTATTTT.

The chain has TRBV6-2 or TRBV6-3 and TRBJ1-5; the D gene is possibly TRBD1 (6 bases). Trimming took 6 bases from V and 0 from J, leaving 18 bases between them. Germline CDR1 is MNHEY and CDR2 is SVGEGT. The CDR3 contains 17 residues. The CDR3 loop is CASSRDTADYSNQPQHF. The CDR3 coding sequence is TGTGCCAGCAGCCGGGACACCGCCGACTATAGCAATCAGCCCCAGCATTTT.

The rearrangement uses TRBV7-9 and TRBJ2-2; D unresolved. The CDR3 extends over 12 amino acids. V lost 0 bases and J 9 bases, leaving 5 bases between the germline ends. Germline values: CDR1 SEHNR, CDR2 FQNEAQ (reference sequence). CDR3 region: CASSLALWELFF. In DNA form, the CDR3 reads TGTGCCAGCAGCTTAGCGCTCTGGGAGCTGTTTTTT.

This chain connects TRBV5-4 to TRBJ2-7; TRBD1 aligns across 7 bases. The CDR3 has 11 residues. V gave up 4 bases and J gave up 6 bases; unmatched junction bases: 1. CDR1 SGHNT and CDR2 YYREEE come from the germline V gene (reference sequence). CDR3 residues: CASSRQGEQYF. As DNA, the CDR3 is TGTGCCAGCAGCCGACAGGGCGAGCAGTACTTC.

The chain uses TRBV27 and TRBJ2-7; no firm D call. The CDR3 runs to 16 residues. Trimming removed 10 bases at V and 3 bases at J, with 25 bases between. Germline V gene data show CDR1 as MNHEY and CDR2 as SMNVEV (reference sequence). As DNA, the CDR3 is TGTGCCACACAACTCCGCGGCCGAATGAAAGGCTACGAGCAGTACGTC. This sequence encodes CATQLRGRMKGYEQYV.

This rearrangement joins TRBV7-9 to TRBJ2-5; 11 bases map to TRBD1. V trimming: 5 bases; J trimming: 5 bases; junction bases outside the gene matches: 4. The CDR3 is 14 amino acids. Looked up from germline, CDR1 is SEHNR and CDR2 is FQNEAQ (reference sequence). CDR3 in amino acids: CASSPRDRGETQYF. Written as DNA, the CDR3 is TGTGCCAGCAGCCCCCGGGACAGGGGGGAGACCCAGTACTTC.

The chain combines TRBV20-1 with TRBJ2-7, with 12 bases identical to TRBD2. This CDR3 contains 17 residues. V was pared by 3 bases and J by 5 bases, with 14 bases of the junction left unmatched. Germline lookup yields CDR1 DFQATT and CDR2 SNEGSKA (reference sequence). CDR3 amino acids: CSASPGQTSGSFDEQYF. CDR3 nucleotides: TGCAGTGCTAGTCCTGGCCAGACTAGCGGGAGTTTCGACGAGCAGTACTTC.

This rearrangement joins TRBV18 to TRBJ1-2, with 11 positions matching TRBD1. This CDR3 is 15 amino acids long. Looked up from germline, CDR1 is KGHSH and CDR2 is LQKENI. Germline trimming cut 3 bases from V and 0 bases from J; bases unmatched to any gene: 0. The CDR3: CASSPGQGANYGYTF. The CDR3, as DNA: TGTGCCAGCTCACCGGGACAGGGGGCTAACTATGGCTACACCTTC. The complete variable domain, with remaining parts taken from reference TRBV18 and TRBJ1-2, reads NAGVMQNPRHLVRRRGQEARLRCSPMKGHSHVYWYRQLPEEGLKFMVYLQKENIIDESGMPKERFSAEFPKEGPSILRIQQVVRGDSAAYFCASSPGQGANYGYTFGSGTRLTVV.

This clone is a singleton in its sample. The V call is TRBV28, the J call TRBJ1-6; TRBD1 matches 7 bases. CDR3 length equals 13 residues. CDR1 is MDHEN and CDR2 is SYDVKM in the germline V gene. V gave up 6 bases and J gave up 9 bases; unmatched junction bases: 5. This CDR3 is CASRGQSGSPLHF. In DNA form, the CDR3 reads TGTGCCAGCAGGGGACAGTCAGGTTCACCCCTCCACTTT.

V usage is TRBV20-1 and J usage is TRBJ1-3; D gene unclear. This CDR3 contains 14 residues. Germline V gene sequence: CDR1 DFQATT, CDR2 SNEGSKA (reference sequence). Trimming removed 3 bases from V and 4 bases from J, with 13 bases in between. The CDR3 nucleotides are TGCAGTGCTAGTTATTCGACGGGCGGAAACACCATATATTTT. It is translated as CSASYSTGGNTIYF.